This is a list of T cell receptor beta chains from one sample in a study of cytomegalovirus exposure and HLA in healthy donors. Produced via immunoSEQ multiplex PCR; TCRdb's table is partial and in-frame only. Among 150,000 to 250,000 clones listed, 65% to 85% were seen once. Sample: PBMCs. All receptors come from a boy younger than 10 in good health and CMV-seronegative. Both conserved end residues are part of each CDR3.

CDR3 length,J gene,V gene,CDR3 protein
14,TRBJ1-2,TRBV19,CASSTNREVTGYTF
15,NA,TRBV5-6,CASSSRDRLFYEQYF
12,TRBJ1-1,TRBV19,CASSIGGIEAFF
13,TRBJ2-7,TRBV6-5,CASRKPGLDEQYF
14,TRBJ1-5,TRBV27,CASSLRQGNQPQHF
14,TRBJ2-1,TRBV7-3,CASSLNGNYNEQFF
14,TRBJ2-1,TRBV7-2,CASSNGGVTGGEFF
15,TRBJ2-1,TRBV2,CASSEEQGGWDEQFF
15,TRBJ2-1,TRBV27,CASSPFSGVYNEQFF
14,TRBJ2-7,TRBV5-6,CASSKRDSRYEQYF
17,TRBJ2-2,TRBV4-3,CASSQVPLGQSTGELFF
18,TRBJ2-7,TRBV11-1,CASSSLLGTGGDVHEQYF
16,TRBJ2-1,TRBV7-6,CASSPLAESPKNEQFF
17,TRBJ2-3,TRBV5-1,CASSLGTGVPAADTQYF
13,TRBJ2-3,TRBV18,CASSPPFTDTQYF
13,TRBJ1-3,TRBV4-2,CASSQDRARIAYF
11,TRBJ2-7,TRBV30,CAWREDYEQYF
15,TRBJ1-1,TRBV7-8,CASSLDPRVNTEAFF
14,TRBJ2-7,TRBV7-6,CASSLGQGTYEQYF
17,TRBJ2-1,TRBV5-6,CASNLYPGTSGKDEQFF
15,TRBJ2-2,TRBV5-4,CASSPDRDGTGELFF
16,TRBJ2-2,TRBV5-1,CASSLVGLAGTGELFF
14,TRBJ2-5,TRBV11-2,CASSARGGSETQYF
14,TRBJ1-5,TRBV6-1,CASKVGGGPQPQHF
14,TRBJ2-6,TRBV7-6,CASTGTVGANVLTF
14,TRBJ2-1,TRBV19,CASRARGGSDEQFF
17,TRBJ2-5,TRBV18,CASSPPSGGIGRETQYF
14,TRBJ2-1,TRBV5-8,CASSLGELSNEQFF
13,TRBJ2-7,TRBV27,CASSRRGLDEQYF
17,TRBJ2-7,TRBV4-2,CASSQAVLAGGRYEQYF
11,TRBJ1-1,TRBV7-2,CASSSFAEAFF
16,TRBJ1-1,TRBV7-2,CASSRYLGGANTEAFF
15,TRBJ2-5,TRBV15,CATSQFSGPGETQYF
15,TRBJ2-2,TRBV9,CASSGAGGNTGELFF
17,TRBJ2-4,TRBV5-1,CASSFPGLEGGKNIQYF
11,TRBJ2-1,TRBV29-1,CSAARVNEQFF
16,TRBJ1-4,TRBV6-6,CASGDTSVTANEKLFF
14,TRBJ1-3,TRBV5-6,CASSLGTGRNTIYF